The clone carrying this T cell receptor beta chain was detected a few times. The junction had 6 bases not matched to a gene; V was cut back by 4 bases and J by 0 bases. The CDR3 covers 17 residues. The germline V gene has CDR1 SNHLY and CDR2 FYNNEI. The sample belongs to a study of patients and donors after allogeneic stem cell transplantation. Via MiXCR, TCRdb re-called the RT-PCR reads, giving one row per CDR3 protein. In the table there are about a million distinct CDR3 sequences, more than 15% of which are singletons. The chain uses TRBV2 and TRBJ2-6; 7 nucleotides match TRBD1. This TCR derives from a human donor who was either an allogeneic HSCT recipient or a stem cell or donor lymphocyte infusion donor (not recorded which). It is not recorded whose cells these are; they may come from a transplant donor. Sequences were obtained from blood, either unsorted or a sorted T cell fraction (not recorded which). CDR3 nucleotides: TGTGCCAGCAGTGCCGGGACAGCTAACTCTGGGGCCAACGTCCTGACTTTC. Its protein is CASSAGTANSGANVLTF.